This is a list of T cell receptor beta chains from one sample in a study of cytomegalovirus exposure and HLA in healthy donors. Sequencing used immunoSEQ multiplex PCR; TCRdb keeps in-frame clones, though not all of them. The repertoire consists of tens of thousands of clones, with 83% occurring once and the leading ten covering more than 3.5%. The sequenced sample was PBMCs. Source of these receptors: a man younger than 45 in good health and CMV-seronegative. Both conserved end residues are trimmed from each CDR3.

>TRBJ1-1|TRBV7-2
ASSFGSPGMNTEAF
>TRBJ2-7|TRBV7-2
ASSQLANSYEQY
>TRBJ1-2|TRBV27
ATRTGWGLSYGYT
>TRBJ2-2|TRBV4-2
ASSQPDRNTGELF
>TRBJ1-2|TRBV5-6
ASSFPGGYGYT
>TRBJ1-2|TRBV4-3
ASSQGLETGIYGYT
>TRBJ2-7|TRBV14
ASSPGIAGGPTSYEQY
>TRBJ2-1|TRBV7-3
ASSLGTGPSNEQF
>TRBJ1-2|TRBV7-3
ASSPGTGYGYT
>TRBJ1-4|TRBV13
ASSPQGQGEKLF
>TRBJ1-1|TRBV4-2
ASSPRDRGGTEAF
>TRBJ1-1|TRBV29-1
SVEGWTGAEAF
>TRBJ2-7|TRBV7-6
ASSLGGGTSGYEQY
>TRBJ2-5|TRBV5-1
ASSLDRVGETQY
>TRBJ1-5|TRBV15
ATSFGTGSNQPQH
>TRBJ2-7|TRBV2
ASSPTSGRVHEQY
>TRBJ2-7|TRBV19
ASSTTAAGEQY
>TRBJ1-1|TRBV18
ASSPQTGNTEAF
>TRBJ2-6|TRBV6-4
ASSEASGANVLT
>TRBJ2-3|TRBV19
ASSQGTSGRTDTQY
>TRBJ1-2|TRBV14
ASSRRQGLWDYT
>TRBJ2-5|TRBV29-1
SGGRQETQY
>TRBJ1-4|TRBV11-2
ASSPGGAATNEKLF
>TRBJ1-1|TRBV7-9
ASSQGGQLNTEAF
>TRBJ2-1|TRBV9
ASSTRLAGRRNEQF
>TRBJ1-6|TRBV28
ASSWAGINSPLH
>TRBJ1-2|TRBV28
ASSLGGGALYGYT
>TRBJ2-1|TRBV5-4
ASSLDSSYNEQF
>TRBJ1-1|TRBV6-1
ASSEGGGSTEAF
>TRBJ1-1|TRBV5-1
ASSSDSWTEAF
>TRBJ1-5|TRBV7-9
ASSLGQTNQPQH
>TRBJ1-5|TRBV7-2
ASSWKGAGNQPQH
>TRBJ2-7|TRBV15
ATSKGARTYEQY
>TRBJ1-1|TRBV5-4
ASSYPYETGTTEAF
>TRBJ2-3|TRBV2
ASSEPFQGQPTDTQY
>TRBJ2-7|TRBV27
ASSYRGRAMDEQY
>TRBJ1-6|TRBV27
ASSSLTGGISPLH
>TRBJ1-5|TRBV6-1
ASSKPGDYQPQH
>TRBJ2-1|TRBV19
ASSSGGSYNEQF